These T cell receptor beta chains were read from a single sample in a study of T cell responses to AZD1222 COVID-19 vaccine. Profiled with immunoSEQ multiplex PCR; TCRdb holds only in-frame clones, not every one. The data show just under 80,000 clones, around 90% seen once. The material sequenced was peripheral blood, taken 28 days after the second AZD1222 dose. The receptors stem from an adult who received the AZD1222 COVID-19 vaccine. Each CDR3 is given with its conserved first and last residue. The D gene is left open where the match is weak. A clone size is listed for some rows: how often the clone was seen (once, few, many), or a class if it is expanded.

cdr3_nt cdr3_aa v_call clone_size j_call d_call
TGCGCCAGCCTACCTACAGGGGCGGGGGAGACCCAGTACTTC CASLPTGAGETQYF TRBV5-1 . TRBJ2-5 .
TGCGCCAGCAGCTTGGCCCCGAGCGGGCCTACAGATACGCAGTATTTT CASSLAPSGPTDTQYF TRBV5-1 . TRBJ2-3 .
TGTGCCAGCTCCGGCCGGGAACAGGCCACACGGTTCTTC CASSGREQATRFF TRBV18 . TRBJ2-1 .
TGTGCCAGCAGTTTGACAGTCTACAATGAGCAGTTCTTC CASSLTVYNEQFF TRBV12-3/TRBV12-4 once TRBJ2-1 .
TGTGCCAGCAGCTTGGGGACAGGGTATCCCTACGAGCAGTACTTC CASSLGTGYPYEQYF TRBV5-5 . TRBJ2-7 TRBD1
TGTGCCAGCAGCCCCTGGGGAGGCTACGAGCAGTACTTC CASSPWGGYEQYF TRBV3-1/TRBV3-2 . TRBJ2-7 .
TGTGCCAGCAGCCCCTCCGGGGGAGGCAACACTGAAGCTTTCTTT CASSPSGGGNTEAFF TRBV7-6 once TRBJ1-1 .
TGTGCCAGTAACACTGACAGGGAGAACACCATATATTTT CASNTDRENTIYF TRBV19 . TRBJ1-3 TRBD1
TGTGCCAGCAGCCCGACAGGGAGAACTAACAATGAGCAGTTCTTC CASSPTGRTNNEQFF TRBV2 . TRBJ2-1 TRBD1
TGTGCCAGTAGGGGCCGGGGGCAGATCATCCAAGAGACCCAGTACTTC CASRGRGQIIQETQYF TRBV19 . TRBJ2-5 .
TGTGCCTGGAGCCTCGGATTTATTCGGGCTGAAGCTTTCTTT CAWSLGFIRAEAFF TRBV30 . TRBJ1-1 .
TGTGTCAGAAGCCGCCCCGAGAACAATCAGCCCCAGCATTTT CVRSRPENNQPQHF TRBV7-5 . TRBJ1-5 .
TGTGCCAGCAGAGGACTTAGCGGGAGGGATGGGGAGCTGTTTTTT CASRGLSGRDGELFF TRBV6-5 . TRBJ2-2 TRBD2
TGTGCCAGTAGTTTCCCCGGGACGCTCTCTGGGGCCAACGTCCTGACTTTC CASSFPGTLSGANVLTF TRBV19 . TRBJ2-6 .
TGTGCCAGCAGCCCGGACAACTATGGCTACACCTTC CASSPDNYGYTF TRBV12-3/TRBV12-4 . TRBJ1-2 .
TGCGCCAGCAGTGAGTCCCGGACAGAGAATTCACCCCTCCACTTT CASSESRTENSPLHF TRBV10-1 once TRBJ1-6 .
TGCGCCAGTCACCCGGGACAGGGGGAAAAACTGTTTTTT CASHPGQGEKLFF TRBV5-1 . TRBJ1-4 TRBD1
TGTGCCTGGGGACAGGGCAGCGAGCAGTACTTC CAWGQGSEQYF TRBV30 . TRBJ2-7 TRBD1
TGTGCCAGCAGCCCCCGAGGGGACAACTGGGGAAACATTCAGTACTTC CASSPRGDNWGNIQYF TRBV11-2 . TRBJ2-4 .
TGTGCCAGCAGTAGATCGCAGGGGGGTGAGCAGTTCTTC CASSRSQGGEQFF TRBV6-5 . TRBJ2-1 .
TGTGCCAGTAGTATGCGTCAGGGTGGGTCCGGGGAGCTGTTTTTT CASSMRQGGSGELFF TRBV19 . TRBJ2-2 .
TGTGCCAGCAGCCAGCGCGGGAGCTCCTACAATGAGCAGTTCTTC CASSQRGSSYNEQFF TRBV3-1/TRBV3-2 . TRBJ2-1 TRBD2
TGTGCCAGCAGTTTGCGTCATGGGGGCGCTGGAAACACCATATATTTT CASSLRHGGAGNTIYF TRBV28 . TRBJ1-3 .
TGTGCCACCAGCACTAGTCACTACAATGAGCAGTTCTTC CATSTSHYNEQFF TRBV15 once TRBJ2-1 .
TGTGCCAGCAGCCACCTGAGCTACGAGCAGTACTTC CASSHLSYEQYF TRBV6-2/TRBV6-3 . TRBJ2-7 .
TGTGCCAGCAGTTTATACCCGGGACAGGGAGGGTATGGCTACACCTTC CASSLYPGQGGYGYTF TRBV27 . TRBJ1-2 TRBD1
TGCGCCAGCAGCCTTCTATTGGGGCAAGAATTCGGGCAGTACTTC CASSLLLGQEFGQYF TRBV4-1 . TRBJ2-7 .
TGTGCCAGCAGTGTTACTATTCAGTACTTC CASSVTIQYF TRBV2 . TRBJ2-7 .
TGTGCCAGTAGTAAAGACGGGAGGTCCTACAATGAGCAGTTCTTC CASSKDGRSYNEQFF TRBV19 . TRBJ2-1 TRBD2
TGTGCCAGCAGCTTAGTCTGGCATCAGCCAGATACGCAGTATTTT CASSLVWHQPDTQYF TRBV11-2 . TRBJ2-3 .
TGTGCCAGCAGCTTGGGACTGGGCTCCTACGAGCAGTACTTC CASSLGLGSYEQYF TRBV7-9 once TRBJ2-7 .
TGTGCCAGCAGTTACTCCTTCCTGGGACAGGGGAGCGAGCAGTACTTC CASSYSFLGQGSEQYF TRBV6-6 . TRBJ2-7 TRBD1
TGTGCCAGCTCACATAACAGGGCGCTCCAAGAGACCCAGTACTTC CASSHNRALQETQYF TRBV18 . TRBJ2-5 .
TGTGCGTGGACAGGCCAAGCCAAAAACATTCAGTACTTC CAWTGQAKNIQYF TRBV5-8 . TRBJ2-4 TRBD1
TGTGCCAGCAGTAGAACGGGGGGGGCAGATACGCAGTATTTT CASSRTGGADTQYF TRBV6-6 . TRBJ2-3 TRBD2
TGTGCCAGCAGCGTAGGAGGGCCAGATACGCAGTATTTT CASSVGGPDTQYF TRBV9 once TRBJ2-3 .
TGTGCCAGCAGCTCAAGGCCCGGGGAGAACACTGAAGCTTTCTTT CASSSRPGENTEAFF TRBV11-2 once TRBJ1-1 .
TGTGCCTGGAACCGGGGTACCGGGGAGCTGTTTTTT CAWNRGTGELFF TRBV30 . TRBJ2-2 .
TGTGCCAGCAGTGAATATAACACTGAAGCTTTCTTT CASSEYNTEAFF TRBV25-1 . TRBJ1-1 .
TGCGCCAGCAGCCCCGGACGGACCACTGAAGCTTTCTTT CASSPGRTTEAFF TRBV5-1 once TRBJ1-1 .
TGTGCCAGCAGTTACGCTAACACCCACGAGCAGTACTTC CASSYANTHEQYF TRBV6-5 once TRBJ2-7 .
TGTGCCTGGAGTGTAGGACAGGGGGGGGCCTGGGAGCAGTACTTC CAWSVGQGGAWEQYF TRBV30 . TRBJ2-7 TRBD1
TGTGCCAGCAGCTTAGGAGTATGGGGATACCCCAGCGGCTACACCTTC CASSLGVWGYPSGYTF TRBV7-9 . TRBJ1-2 .
TGTGCTAGTGGTTTGGTACGGGGTGAGACAGGGACCGACTATGGCTACACCTTC CASGLVRGETGTDYGYTF TRBV12-5 . TRBJ1-2 TRBD1
TGTGCCATAGGAAGGACAGGGGCCTACGAGCAGTACTTC CAIGRTGAYEQYF TRBV7-9 . TRBJ2-7 TRBD1
TGTGCCATCCGACTAGCGGGAAACACCGGGGAGCTGTTTTTT CAIRLAGNTGELFF TRBV28 . TRBJ2-2 TRBD2
TGCAGCGGCCGCTTCGGGGCAGGGAGTCAACTGTTTTTT CSGRFGAGSQLFF TRBV29-1 . TRBJ1-4 .
TGTGCCAGCAGCTCGAGGGGGCAGGGGGTATCTGGAAACACCATATATTTT CASSSRGQGVSGNTIYF TRBV9 . TRBJ1-3 TRBD1
TGTGCCAGCAGCTTAGCTTTACAGGGCAGCTATGGCTACACCTTC CASSLALQGSYGYTF TRBV7-2 . TRBJ1-2 .
TGTGCCTGGGCCAGGGGCGCCAATCAGCCCCAGCATTTT CAWARGANQPQHF TRBV30 . TRBJ1-5 .
TGTGCCAGCAGCTCCGCTTCGCGGGACCACCATGTCACAGATACGCAGTATTTT CASSSASRDHHVTDTQYF TRBV5-5 . TRBJ2-3 .
TGTGCCAGCTCATCCCCAAGCATCAGGGAAGAGACCCAGTACTTC CASSSPSIREETQYF TRBV18 . TRBJ2-5 .
TGTGCCAGCTCACGAACCGGGACTAGCGGCACAGATACGCAGTATTTT CASSRTGTSGTDTQYF TRBV18 . TRBJ2-3 TRBD2
TGTGCCATCCTTGATGTCGACAGGGGTAAGGGTGGCTACACCTTC CAILDVDRGKGGYTF TRBV10-3 . TRBJ1-2 TRBD1
TGTGCCACCAGCAGAGATCCCCCTGCGGGAGGGGTCTCCTACAATGAGCAGTTCTTC CATSRDPPAGGVSYNEQFF TRBV15 . TRBJ2-1 TRBD2
TGCGCCAGCAGCTTCAGACAGGGGATCCCCTACGAGCAGTACTTC CASSFRQGIPYEQYF TRBV5-1 . TRBJ2-7 TRBD1